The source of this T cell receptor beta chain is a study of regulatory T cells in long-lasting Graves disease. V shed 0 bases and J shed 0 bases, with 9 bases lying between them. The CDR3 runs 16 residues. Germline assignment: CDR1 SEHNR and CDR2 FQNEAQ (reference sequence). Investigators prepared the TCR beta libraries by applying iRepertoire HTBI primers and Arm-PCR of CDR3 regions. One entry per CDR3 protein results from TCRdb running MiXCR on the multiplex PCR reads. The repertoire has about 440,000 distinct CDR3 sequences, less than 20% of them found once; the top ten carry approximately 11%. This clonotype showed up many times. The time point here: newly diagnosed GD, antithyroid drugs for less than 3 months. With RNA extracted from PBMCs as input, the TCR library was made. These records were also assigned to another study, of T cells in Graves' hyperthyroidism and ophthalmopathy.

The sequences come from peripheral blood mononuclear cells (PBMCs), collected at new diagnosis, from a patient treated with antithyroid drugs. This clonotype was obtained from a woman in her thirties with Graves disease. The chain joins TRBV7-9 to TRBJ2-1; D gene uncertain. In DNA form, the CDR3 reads TGTGCCAGCAGCTTAGCCGGACCCTCCTCCTACAATGAGCAGTTCTTC. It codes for CASSLAGPSSYNEQFF.